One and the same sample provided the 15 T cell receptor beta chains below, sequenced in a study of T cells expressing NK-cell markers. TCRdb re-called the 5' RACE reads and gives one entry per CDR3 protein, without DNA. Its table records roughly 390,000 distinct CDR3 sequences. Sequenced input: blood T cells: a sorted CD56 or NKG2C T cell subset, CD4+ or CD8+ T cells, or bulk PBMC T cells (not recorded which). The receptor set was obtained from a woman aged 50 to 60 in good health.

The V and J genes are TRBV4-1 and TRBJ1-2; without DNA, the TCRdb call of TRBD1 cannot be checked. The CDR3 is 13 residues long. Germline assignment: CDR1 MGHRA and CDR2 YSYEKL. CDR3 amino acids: CASSQDTGTGYTF.

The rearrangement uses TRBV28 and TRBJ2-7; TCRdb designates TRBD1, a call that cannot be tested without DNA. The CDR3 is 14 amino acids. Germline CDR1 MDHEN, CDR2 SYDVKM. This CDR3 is CATWGGGISYEQYF.

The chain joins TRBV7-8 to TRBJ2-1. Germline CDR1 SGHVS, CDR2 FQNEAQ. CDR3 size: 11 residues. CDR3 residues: CASSFKHEQFF.

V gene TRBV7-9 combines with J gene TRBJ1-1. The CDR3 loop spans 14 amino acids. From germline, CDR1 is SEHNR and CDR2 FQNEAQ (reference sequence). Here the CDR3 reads CASGGGSMNTEAFF. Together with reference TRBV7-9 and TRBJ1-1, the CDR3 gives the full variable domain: DTGVSQNPRHKITKRGQNVTFRCDPISEHNRLYWYRQTLGQGPEFLTYFQNEAQLEKSRLLSDRFSAERPKGSFSTLEIQRTEQGDSAMYLCASGGGSMNTEAFFGQGTRLTVV.

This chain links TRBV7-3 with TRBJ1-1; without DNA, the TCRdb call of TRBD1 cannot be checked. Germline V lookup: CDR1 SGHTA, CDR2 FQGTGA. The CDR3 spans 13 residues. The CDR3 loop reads CASGAGGNTEAFF.

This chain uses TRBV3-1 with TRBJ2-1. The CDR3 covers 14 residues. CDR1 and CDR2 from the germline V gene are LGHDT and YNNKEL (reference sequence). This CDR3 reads CASSWKPTYNEQFF.

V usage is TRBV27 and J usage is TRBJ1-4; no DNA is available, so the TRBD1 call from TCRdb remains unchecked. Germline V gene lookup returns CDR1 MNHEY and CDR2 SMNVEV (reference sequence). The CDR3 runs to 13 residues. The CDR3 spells CASAWARGEKLFF.

The CDR3 region is CSARQGKSTEAFF. This chain connects TRBV20-1 to TRBJ1-1; TCRdb designates TRBD1, a call that cannot be tested without DNA. Germline V CDR1 and CDR2: DFQATT, SNEGSKA (reference sequence). The CDR3 spans 13 residues.

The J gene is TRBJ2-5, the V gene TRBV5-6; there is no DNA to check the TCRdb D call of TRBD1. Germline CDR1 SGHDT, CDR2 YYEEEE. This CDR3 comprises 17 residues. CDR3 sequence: CASSLETSQRLQETQYF.

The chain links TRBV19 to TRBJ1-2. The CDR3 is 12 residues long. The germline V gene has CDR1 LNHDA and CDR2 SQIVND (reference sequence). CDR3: CASTSVAYGYTF.

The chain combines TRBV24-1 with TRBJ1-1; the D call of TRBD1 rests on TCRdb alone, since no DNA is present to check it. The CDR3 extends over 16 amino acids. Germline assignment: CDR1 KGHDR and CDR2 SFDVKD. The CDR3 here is CATSDGDPGKGPEAFF.

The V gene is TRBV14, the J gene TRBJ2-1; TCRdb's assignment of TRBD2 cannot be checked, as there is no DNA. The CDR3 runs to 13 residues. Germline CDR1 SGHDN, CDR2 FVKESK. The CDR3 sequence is CASSQERTAPPFF.

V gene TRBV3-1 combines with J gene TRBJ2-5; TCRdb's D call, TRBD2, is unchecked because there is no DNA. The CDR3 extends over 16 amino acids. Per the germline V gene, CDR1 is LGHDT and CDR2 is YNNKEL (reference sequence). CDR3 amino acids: CASSQRTDWPQETQYF.

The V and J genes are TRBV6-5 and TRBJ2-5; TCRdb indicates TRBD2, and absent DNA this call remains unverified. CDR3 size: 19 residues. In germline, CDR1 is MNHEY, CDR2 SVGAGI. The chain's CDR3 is CASSYSPTSGSVVDKTQYF.

This CDR3 is CSARDAREGTGELFF. V usage is TRBV20-1 and J usage is TRBJ2-2; TCRdb's D gene call, TRBD2, goes unchecked for lack of DNA. Germline V CDR1 and CDR2: DFQATT, SNEGSKA (reference sequence). There are 15 residues in the CDR3.